This T cell receptor beta chain originates from a study of blood T cell repertoires in COVID-19. Study background: The United States, Italy and Spain supplied acute and convalescent COVID-19 samples. PBMCs, B-cell-depleted T cells, or T cells were the source of the cDNA or gDNA that made up the material.

The CDR3 is 15 amino acids. CDR1 is SGDLS and CDR2 is YYNGEE in the germline V gene. V was pared by 6 bases and J by 3 bases, with 16 bases between. As handled by the study authors: From reference gene primer amplification, estimates of nucleated cell counts were derived. Clones were read by immunoSEQ multiplex PCR, and TCRdb kept only the in-frame ones, dropping some. The D gene and trimming were derived from the DNA, and the V and J assignments and clone size from that table. The repertoire holds approximately 300,000 clones, with about 85% as singletons. The sequence was obtained from a woman in her fifties or sixties who had recovered from COVID-19. The material sequenced was peripheral blood. The chain uses TRBV9 and TRBJ2-1, with D tentatively TRBD2 (6 bases). The CDR3 nucleotides are TGTGCCAGCATCATCAAGGGAGGAAACTACAATGAGCAGTTCTTC. This translates into CASIIKGGNYNEQFF.